This T cell receptor beta chain was documented in a study of OX40 agonist ivuxolimab in advanced cancers. With V trimmed by 2 bases and J by 2 bases, 5 bases remained unmatched. Germline V gene data show CDR1 as SGHTA and CDR2 as FQGTGA. The CDR3 covers 16 residues. Generated by immunoSEQ multiplex PCR, the TCRdb table keeps only in-frame clones and is missing some. The profile shows about 53,000 clones, around 79% of them singletons. The sequences come from CD4+ or CD8+ T cells sorted from blood, collected in a trial of the OX40 agonist ivuxolimab. The receptor was derived from an adult with an advanced solid tumor such as melanoma, head and neck, liver or kidney cancer. The chain combines TRBV7-3 with TRBJ2-5; 10 bases are shared with TRBD2. The CDR3 spells CASSLGIAGGQETQYF. CDR3 in DNA: TGTGCCAGCAGCTTAGGGATAGCGGGAGGACAAGAGACCCAGTACTTC.